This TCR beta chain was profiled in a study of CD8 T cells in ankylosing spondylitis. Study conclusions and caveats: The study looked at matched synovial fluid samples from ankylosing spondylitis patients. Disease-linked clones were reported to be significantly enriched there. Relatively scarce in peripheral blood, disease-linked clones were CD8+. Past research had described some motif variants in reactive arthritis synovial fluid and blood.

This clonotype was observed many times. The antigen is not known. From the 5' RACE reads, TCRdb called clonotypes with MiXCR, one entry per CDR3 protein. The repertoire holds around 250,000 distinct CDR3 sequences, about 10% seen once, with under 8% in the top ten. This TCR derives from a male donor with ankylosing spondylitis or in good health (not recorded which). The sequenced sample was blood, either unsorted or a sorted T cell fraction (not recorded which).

DNA of the CDR3: TGTGCCAGCAGCTTTCAGGGGCAAGTCGGGGAGCTGTTTTTT. This encodes CASSFQGQVGELFF. The genes are TRBV5-5 and TRBJ2-2; a possible D gene is TRBD1 (6 bases). The CDR3 is 14 residues long. Per the germline V gene, CDR1 is SGHKS and CDR2 is YYEKEE (reference sequence). V dropped 2 bases and J dropped 7 bases, with 12 bases sitting between them.